This T cell receptor beta chain was documented in a study of CD4 T cells in relation to SARS-CoV-2 and coronaviruses. To note about this clone: As yet, its antigen is unknown.

Before the COVID-19 pandemic, during about 2010-2019, CD4+ T cells were taken from unexposed donors. The cells were cultured for around ten days before CD4+ T cells were isolated. Germline lookup yields CDR1 SGHTA and CDR2 FQGTGA. CDR3 length: 14 amino acids. Trimming pared 4 bases from V and 3 bases from J, leaving 12 bases between. TCRdb keeps only in-frame clones here, not all; method: immunoSEQ multiplex PCR. This sample has approximately 25,000 clones; roughly 80% occur once, and the top ten carry more than 15%. The receptor was derived from a human donor in good health. The sequenced material came from CD4+ T cells from PBMCs, cultured in vitro. J is TRBJ1-1 and V is TRBV7-3; D unresolved. In nucleotides, the CDR3 is TGTGCCAGCAGCTCCGGTCGTCTGGACACTGAAGCTTTCTTT. It specifies CASSSGRLDTEAFF.